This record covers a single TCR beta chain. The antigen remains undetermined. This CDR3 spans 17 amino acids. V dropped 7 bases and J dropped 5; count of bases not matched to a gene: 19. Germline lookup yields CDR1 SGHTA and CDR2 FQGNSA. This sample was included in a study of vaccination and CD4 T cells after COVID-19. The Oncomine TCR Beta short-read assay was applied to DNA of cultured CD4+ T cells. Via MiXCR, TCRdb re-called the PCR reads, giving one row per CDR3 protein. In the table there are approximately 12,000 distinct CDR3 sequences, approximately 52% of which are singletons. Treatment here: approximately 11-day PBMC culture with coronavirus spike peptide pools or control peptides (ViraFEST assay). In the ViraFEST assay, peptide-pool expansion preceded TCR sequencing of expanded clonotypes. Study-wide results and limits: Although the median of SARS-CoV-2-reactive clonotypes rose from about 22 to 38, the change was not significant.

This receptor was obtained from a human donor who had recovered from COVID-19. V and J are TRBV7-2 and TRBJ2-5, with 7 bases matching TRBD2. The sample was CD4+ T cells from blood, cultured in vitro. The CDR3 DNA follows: TGTGCCAGCACCAAGCCCCTCAGCGGGGACCCCCGGGAGACCCAGTACTTC. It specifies CASTKPLSGDPRETQYF.